These 30 T cell receptor beta chains originate from one sample sequenced in a study of radiotherapy plus CTLA-4 blockade in lung cancer. This table comes from immunoSEQ multiplex PCR, and its TCRdb copy is limited to in-frame clones, with some not included. The sample includes 85,000 to 90,000 clones, about 88% of them seen just once. Sequencing used peripheral blood, obtained from a patient treated with radiotherapy plus ipilimumab. These receptors were collected from a human donor with non-small cell lung cancer that progressed on radiotherapy plus ipilimumab.

The chain combines TRBV25-1 with TRBJ1-2; 7 positions match TRBD1. CDR3 length equals 16 residues. CDR1 is MGHDK, CDR2 SYGVNS, per germline. V gave up 0 bases and J gave up 2 bases; unmatched junction bases: 6. CDR3: CASSEYLGQTNYGYTF. The DNA for the CDR3 is TGTGCCAGCAGTGAATACTTGGGACAGACAAACTATGGCTACACCTTC.

The rearrangement joins TRBV6-5 to TRBJ1-2; no firm D call. Germline CDR1 is MNHEY and CDR2 is SVGAGI. Trimming took 5 bases from V and 7 from J, leaving 14 bases between them. This CDR3 region has 13 residues. The CDR3 loop reads CASSPTSGVGYTF. CDR3 DNA sequence: TGTGCCAGCAGTCCCACCTCCGGGGTTGGCTACACCTTC.

Turning to this clone: Different DNA sequences within this sample yield the same CDR3. This chain's CDR3 is CASRLQGDTEAFF. Written as DNA, the CDR3 is TGTGCCAGCAGGCTACAGGGAGACACTGAAGCTTTCTTT. The chain joins TRBV6-4 to TRBJ1-1, with D possibly matching TRBD1 (6 bases). The CDR3 loop spans 13 amino acids. Germline assignment: CDR1 MRHNA and CDR2 SNTAGT. V gave up 6 bases and J gave up 3 bases, with 11 bases separating them.

This chain links TRBV18 with TRBJ2-7; tentatively, D is TRBD1 (6 bases). The CDR3 runs 13 residues. Germline assignment: CDR1 KGHSH and CDR2 LQKENI. Trimming took off 5 bases at V and 7 bases at J, with 15 bases between the two ends. CDR3 bases: TGTGCCAGCTCATCCCGACAGGAAGGGGAGCAGTACTTC. Protein: CASSSRQEGEQYF.

This chain links TRBV19 with TRBJ1-1, with D possibly TRBD1 on 5 matching bases. Trimming took off 5 bases at V and 5 bases at J, with 12 bases between the two ends. The germline V gene has CDR1 LNHDA and CDR2 SQIVND (reference sequence). CDR3 length: 13 amino acids. CDR3 residues: CASSPNEGTEAFF. CDR3 nucleotide sequence: TGTGCCAGTAGTCCTAATGAGGGGACTGAAGCTTTCTTT.

The chain couples TRBV19 to TRBJ1-5; no clear D gene. The V end was cut by 3 bases, the J end by 2 bases, with 14 bases between. Per the germline V gene, CDR1 is LNHDA and CDR2 is SQIVND (reference sequence). The CDR3 contains 16 residues. The CDR3 DNA reads as TGTGCCAGTAGTATGTCCGTTTCGATGGGCAATCAGCCCCAGCATTTT. This sequence encodes CASSMSVSMGNQPQHF.

The chain carries TRBV29-1 and TRBJ2-4; TRBD2 is a possible D gene (5 bases). Trimming removed 5 bases from V and 3 bases from J, with 8 bases in between. This CDR3 is built from 12 residues. Per the germline V gene, CDR1 is SQVTM and CDR2 is ANQGSEA. CDR3 sequence: CSVREGKNIQYF. The CDR3 nucleotides read TGCAGCGTTAGAGAGGGCAAAAACATTCAGTACTTC.

V usage is TRBV28 and J usage is TRBJ2-3, with D maybe TRBD2 (6 bases). The CDR3 loop spans 17 amino acids. Deletions cut 10 bases from V and 0 bases from J, with 23 bases between. Germline V gene sequence: CDR1 MDHEN, CDR2 SYDVKM. This CDR3 reads CATLIPSGRGSTDTQYF. For the CDR3, the DNA is TGTGCCACCTTGATCCCTTCAGGGCGGGGAAGCACAGATACGCAGTATTTT.

The V gene is TRBV9, the J gene TRBJ2-2, with 7 bases aligning to TRBD2. Trimming removed 4 bases from V and 5 bases from J; junction bases left unmatched: 8. This CDR3 comprises 15 residues. The germline V gene encodes CDR1 SGDLS and CDR2 YYNGEE. The CDR3: CASSPVGGGTGELFF. CDR3 bases: TGTGCCAGCAGCCCGGTTGGGGGGGGAACCGGGGAGCTGTTTTTT.

This clone has only a few counts. V is TRBV4-3 and J is TRBJ1-5; no definite D call. The V gene lost 0 bases and the J gene lost 6 bases, with 6 bases spanning the gap. The CDR3 consists of 13 residues. Germline V CDR1 and CDR2: LGHNA, YSLEER. This chain's CDR3 is CASSQEGGQPQHF. In nucleotides, the CDR3 is TGCGCCAGCAGCCAAGAAGGTGGTCAGCCCCAGCATTTT.

V is TRBV27 and J is TRBJ2-2; the match to TRBD1 covers 7 bases. This CDR3 is 18 amino acids long. The J segment lost 0 bases and the V segment lost 2 bases, leaving 9 bases of the junction unmatched. From germline, CDR1 is MNHEY and CDR2 SMNVEV (reference sequence). The CDR3 reads CASSLVALQGTNTGELFF. The CDR3 coding sequence is TGTGCCAGCAGTTTAGTGGCCTTACAGGGGACGAACACCGGGGAGCTGTTTTTT.

The V and J genes are TRBV21-1 and TRBJ2-6; the tabulated D call, TRBD1, remains unverified against the DNA. TRBV21-1 is flagged as a pseudogene. CDR3 length equals 21 residues. The CDR3 region has the DNA TGTGCCAGCAGCAGCACCCGGCCCCCAGGGGACACTTGCTCTGGGGCCAACGTCCTGACTTTC. Translating gives CASSSTRPPGDTCSGANVLTF.

This chain joins TRBV7-2 and TRBJ2-4; no reliable D call. The V and J ends lost 1 base and 2 bases respectively, with 9 bases between them. Germline CDR1 is SGHTA and CDR2 is FQGNSA. The CDR3 has 15 amino acids. CDR3 sequence reads: CASSLGVLTKNIQYF. The CDR3 region has the DNA TGTGCCAGCAGCTTAGGGGTTTTGACCAAAAACATTCAGTACTTC.

The chain combines TRBV9 with TRBJ1-4; 8 bases fit TRBD1. The CDR3 runs to 15 residues. V lost 0 bases to trimming and J lost 5 bases; unmatched junction nucleotides: 3. Looked up from germline, CDR1 is SGDLS and CDR2 is YYNGEE. As DNA, the CDR3 is TGTGCCAGCAGCGTAGGGGGGGACAGGAATGAAAAACTGTTTTTT. Translation: CASSVGGDRNEKLFF.

The genes are TRBV5-1 and TRBJ2-1; 7 positions agree with TRBD1. This CDR3 is built from 15 residues. Germline V gene data show CDR1 as SGHRS and CDR2 as YFSETQ. V shed 6 bases and J 6 bases; nucleotides not matched to a gene: 12. Here the CDR3 reads CASTSSDRVINEQFF. In DNA, the CDR3 is TGCGCCAGCACCTCTTCCGACAGGGTAATCAATGAGCAGTTCTTC.

CDR3 sequence: CATRGGGNEQFF. The CDR3 coding sequence is TGTGCCACCAGGGGAGGGGGAAATGAGCAGTTCTTC. The V gene is TRBV15, the J gene TRBJ2-1; tentative D call: TRBD2 (7 bases). CDR3 length: 12 residues. With 6 bases removed from V and 7 bases from J, the gap between germline ends came to 10 bases. From germline, CDR1 is LNHNV and CDR2 YYDKDF (reference sequence).

The V call is TRBV11-2, the J call TRBJ2-3; D is perhaps TRBD2 (6 bases). Germline-derived CDR1 and CDR2 are SGHAT and FQNNGV. The CDR3 has 16 residues. The V end lost 0 bases, the J end lost 6 bases, and 16 bases lay between the germline ends. In nucleotides, the CDR3 is TGTGCCAGCAGCTTAGAGTCACTAGCTCCCCTGGATACGCAGTATTTT. Translated, it gives CASSLESLAPLDTQYF.

The V gene is TRBV29-1, the J gene TRBJ1-1; no definite D call. This CDR3 spans 12 amino acids. Germline CDR1 reads SQVTM; CDR2 reads ANQGSEA. The V and J ends lost 4 bases and 5 bases respectively, with 11 bases between them. The CDR3 DNA sequence: TGCAGCGTTGGGGCAGGCGGTACTGAAGCTTTCTTT. Protein sequence: CSVGAGGTEAFF.

V and J are TRBV23-1 and TRBJ2-5; TRBD1 is a possible D gene (6 bases). TRBV23-1 is recorded as an ORF, its role being uncertain. The CDR3 has 15 amino acids. Trimming left V 4 bases short and J 0 bases short, with 12 bases between. The CDR3 sequence is CASSLLRDNQETQYF. For the CDR3, the DNA is TGCGCCAGCAGTCTACTCCGGGACAACCAAGAGACCCAGTACTTC.

This clone was observed once. This chain connects TRBV4-3 to TRBJ2-1; 7 nucleotides match TRBD2. There are 13 residues in the CDR3. V shed 1 base and J 10 bases; nucleotides not matched to a gene: 4. Germline CDR1 is LGHNA and CDR2 is YSLEER. CDR3 loop: CASSQGLAWEQFF. The DNA of the CDR3 is TGCGCCAGCAGCCAAGGACTAGCATGGGAGCAGTTCTTC.

In this sample, this clone turned up once. As DNA, the CDR3 is TGTGCCAGCAGCCCACAGGGATATAGCAATCAGCCCCAGCATTTT. Translating gives CASSPQGYSNQPQHF. The chain couples TRBV27 to TRBJ1-5; a weak D match, TRBD1 (6 bases). V was clipped by 6 bases and J by 0 bases, with 12 bases between them. The CDR3 is 15 residues long. Germline V gives CDR1 MNHEY, CDR2 SMNVEV (reference sequence).

V usage is TRBV5-1 and J usage is TRBJ1-5; D perhaps matches TRBD1 (6 bases). Trimming cost V 1 base and J 3 bases, with 14 bases left between them. Per germline, CDR1 SGHRS and CDR2 YFSETQ. This CDR3 comprises 16 residues. The CDR3 reads CASSLTYRENNQPQHF. CDR3 nucleotide sequence: TGCGCCAGCAGCTTGACATACAGGGAGAACAATCAGCCCCAGCATTTT.

J is TRBJ2-5 and V is TRBV15, with no clear D. Germline V CDR1 and CDR2: LNHNV, YYDKDF (reference sequence). Trimming pared 5 bases from V and 7 bases from J, leaving 17 bases between. This CDR3 has 14 residues. This chain's CDR3 is CATSSGSDLGTQYF. CDR3 coding DNA: TGTGCCACCAGCTCCGGTAGTGATCTTGGGACCCAGTACTTC.

The rearrangement joins TRBV19 to TRBJ2-7, with TRBD1 identical over 8 bases. The germline V gene encodes CDR1 LNHDA and CDR2 SQIVND (reference sequence). Trimming at V came to 5 bases and at J to 4 bases, leaving 10 bases not matched to a gene. The CDR3 consists of 15 residues. CDR3 bases: TGTGCCAGTAGTTGGGCTACAGGGGGTCAATACGAGCAGTACTTC. Its protein is CASSWATGGQYEQYF.

The chain combines TRBV19 with TRBJ2-1; TRBD2 matches 10 bases. CDR3 length: 12 amino acids. Trimming removed 7 bases from V and 10 bases from J; junction bases left unmatched: 4. The germline gives CDR1 LNHDA, CDR2 SQIVND (reference sequence). CDR3 amino acids: CASKLAGYEQFF. CDR3 DNA: TGTGCCAGTAAACTAGCGGGGTACGAGCAGTTCTTC.

The CDR3 DNA reads TGTGCCAGTAGTAACGGACAGGGGAACACTGAAGCTTTCTTT. Translating gives CASSNGQGNTEAFF. The chain couples TRBV19 to TRBJ1-1; 8 bases align to TRBD1. This CDR3 spans 14 amino acids. Germline V gives CDR1 LNHDA, CDR2 SQIVND (reference sequence). Trimming removed 4 bases from V and 1 base from J; junction bases left unmatched: 2.

This sequence joins TRBV5-1 and TRBJ1-5; D not certain. The V end lost 0 bases, the J end lost 2 bases, and 6 bases lay between the germline ends. Per germline, CDR1 SGHRS and CDR2 YFSETQ. There are 14 residues in the CDR3. CDR3 nucleotides: TGCGCCAGCAGCTTGGGTGGGGGCAATCAGCCCCAGCATTTT. It yields the protein CASSLGGGNQPQHF. Combining the CDR3 with reference TRBV5-1 and TRBJ1-5 gives the whole variable domain KAGVTQTPRYLIKTRGQQVTLSCSPISGHRSVSWYQQTPGQGLQFLFEYFSETQRNKGNFPGRFSGRQFSNSRSEMNVSTLELGDSALYLCASSLGGGNQPQHFGDGTRLSIL.

This chain joins TRBV11-2 and TRBJ1-2; 12 bases line up with TRBD1. The CDR3 contains 13 residues. CDR1 and CDR2 (germline): SGHAT, FQNNGV. V shed 5 bases, J shed 7 bases, and the junction held 2 bases outside the gene matches. The CDR3 DNA reads as TGTGCCAGCAGCGGGACAGGGGGCCTTGGCTACACCTTC. Protein sequence: CASSGTGGLGYTF. Full variable domain (rest looked up from reference TRBV11-2 and TRBJ1-2): EAGVAQSPRYKIIEKRQSVAFWCNPISGHATLYWYQQILGQGPKLLIQFQNNGVVDDSQLPKDRFSAERLKGVDSTLKIQPAKLEDSAVYLCASSGTGGLGYTFGSGTRLTVV.

This clone appeared once. The chain has TRBV5-1 and TRBJ1-2; TRBD1 matches 8 bases. CDR1 SGHRS and CDR2 YFSETQ come from the germline V gene. The ends lost 4 bases at V and 3 bases at J; junction bases unmatched: 8. The CDR3 has 15 residues. The CDR3 nucleotides read TGCGCCAGCAGCCTGGTGGCAGGGGGCTACTATGGCTACACCTTC. It is translated as CASSLVAGGYYGYTF.

The chain combines TRBV19 with TRBJ1-5; unclear D gene. Trimming removed 3 bases at V and 4 bases at J, with 13 bases between. CDR3 length equals 15 residues. Germline CDR1 is LNHDA and CDR2 is SQIVND (reference sequence). CDR3 amino acids: CASSMLPTGNQPQHF. The CDR3 DNA is TGTGCCAGTAGTATGCTCCCAACCGGAAATCAGCCCCAGCATTTT.